The next 21 T cell receptor beta chains were all read from a single sample in a study of cytomegalovirus exposure and HLA in healthy donors. 13 Jbeta primers and 60 Vbeta primers were used for the PCR. Profiled with immunoSEQ multiplex PCR; TCRdb holds only in-frame clones, not every one. This table has roughly 180,000 clones, 70% to 90% appearing once. The specimen was PBMCs. These receptors all come from a young woman in good health and CMV-seronegative.

The chain is built from TRBV19 and TRBJ2-1; 7 bases line up with TRBD2. Germline V gene sequence: CDR1 LNHDA, CDR2 SQIVND (reference sequence). This CDR3 spans 13 amino acids. V was pared by 5 bases and J by 4 bases, with 2 bases of the junction left unmatched. DNA for the CDR3: TGTGCCAGTAGTCAAGCGGGATACAATGAGCAGTTCTTC. As protein: CASSQAGYNEQFF. Combining the CDR3 with reference TRBV19 and TRBJ2-1 gives the whole variable domain DGGITQSPKYLFRKEGQNVTLSCEQNLNHDAMYWYRQDPGQGLRLIYYSQIVNDFQKGDIAEGYSVSREKKESFPLTVTSAQKNPTAFYLCASSQAGYNEQFFGPGTRLTVL.

V gene TRBV5-1 combines with J gene TRBJ2-1, with 15 bases aligning to TRBD2. The V gene's germline CDR1 is SGHRS and CDR2 YFSETQ. The CDR3 is 16 residues long. The V and J ends lost 0 bases and 8 bases, in that order; junction bases with no gene match: 3. This CDR3 is CASSLGTSGRVDEQFF. The CDR3 DNA reads as TGCGCCAGCAGCTTGGGGACTAGCGGGAGGGTCGATGAGCAGTTCTTC.

This chain joins TRBV6-6 and TRBJ1-6; D is undetermined. The germline CDR1 and CDR2 sequences are MNHNY and SVGAGI (reference sequence). Trimming took off 5 bases at V and 9 bases at J, with 14 bases between the two ends. The CDR3 loop spans 14 amino acids. The CDR3 nucleotides are TGTGCCAGCAGTCGGGAAAGCAACCGTTCACCCCTCCACTTT. It yields the protein CASSRESNRSPLHF.

The chain uses TRBV19 and TRBJ2-4; D uncertain. V lost 7 bases and J 0 bases, leaving 7 bases between the germline ends. Germline V lookup: CDR1 LNHDA, CDR2 SQIVND (reference sequence). The CDR3 covers 13 residues. The CDR3 loop reads CASKQTAKNIQYF. CDR3 coding DNA: TGTGCCAGTAAACAAACAGCCAAAAACATTCAGTACTTC. The complete variable domain, with remaining parts taken from reference TRBV19 and TRBJ2-4, reads DGGITQSPKYLFRKEGQNVTLSCEQNLNHDAMYWYRQDPGQGLRLIYYSQIVNDFQKGDIAEGYSVSREKKESFPLTVTSAQKNPTAFYLCASKQTAKNIQYFGAGTRLSVL.

The genes are TRBV5-1 and TRBJ2-5, with 7 bases lining up with TRBD1. The CDR3 length is 13 residues. V lost 4 bases and J lost 12; bases outside the gene matches: 12. Germline-derived CDR1 and CDR2 are SGHRS and YFSETQ. CDR3 region: CASSQGSDREKYF. The CDR3 DNA is TGCGCCAGCAGCCAGGGGAGCGACAGGGAGAAGTACTTC.

The rearrangement joins TRBV19 to TRBJ2-7; 9 bases match TRBD1. This CDR3 is 14 amino acids long. Per the germline V gene, CDR1 is LNHDA and CDR2 is SQIVND (reference sequence). V lost 3 bases, J lost 4 bases, and 4 bases stayed unmatched. CDR3 coding DNA: TGTGCCAGTAGTATCCAGGACAGGGGTTACGAGCAGTACTTC. Protein sequence: CASSIQDRGYEQYF.

This chain joins TRBV29-1 and TRBJ2-5; 7 positions agree with TRBD2. The DNA matches TRBJ2-7 better at its end, which makes the J call doubtful. Germline values: CDR1 SQVTM, CDR2 ANQGSEA. The CDR3 extends over 12 amino acids. CDR3 region: CSVAGRDYEQYF. CDR3 nucleotides: TGCAGCGTTGCAGGGAGGGACTACGAGCAGTACTTC.

The gene calls are TRBV10-3 and TRBJ2-1; TRBD2 matches 7 bases. The CDR3 totals 14 residues. The germline CDR1 and CDR2 sequences are ENHRY and SYGVKD. Germline trimming cut 4 bases from V and 5 bases from J; bases unmatched to any gene: 5. The CDR3 DNA sequence: TGTGCCATCAGTGGGGGGGGTCTTAACAATGAGCAGTTCTTC. This encodes CAISGGGLNNEQFF.

This chain joins TRBV16 and TRBJ1-1; possibly TRBD1 for D (6 bases). The CDR3 has 13 amino acids. The germline V and J ends were trimmed by 2 bases and 5 bases, with 9 bases remaining between them. The germline V gene has CDR1 KGHSY and CDR2 FQNENV. The CDR3 loop reads CASSQTTGTEAFF. The CDR3 region has the DNA TGTGCCAGCAGCCAAACGACAGGAACTGAAGCTTTCTTT.

V and J are TRBV4-3 and TRBJ2-2; 7 bases align to TRBD2. CDR3 length: 17 amino acids. Germline V CDR1 and CDR2: LGHNA, YSLEER. The V segment lost 1 base and the J segment 4 bases; nucleotides outside the gene matches: 9. As DNA, the CDR3 is TGCGCCAGCAGCCAAGGTGGGGGGGGGAGAAGCACCGGGGAGCTGTTTTTT. Its translation is CASSQGGGGRSTGELFF.

The CDR3 reads CASRTTGAEAFF. As DNA, the CDR3 is TGTGCCAGCAGGACGACAGGGGCTGAAGCTTTCTTT. This sequence joins TRBV28 and TRBJ1-1; 8 bases match TRBD1. This CDR3 comprises 12 residues. J gave up 6 bases and V 6 bases, and 3 bases lay outside the gene matches. Germline V gene data show CDR1 as MDHEN and CDR2 as SYDVKM.

This clone was seen just once. V usage is TRBV25-1 and J usage is TRBJ2-1; 11 nucleotides agree with TRBD2. From germline, CDR1 is MGHDK and CDR2 SYGVNS. This CDR3 region has 15 residues. V dropped 6 bases and J dropped 9; count of bases not matched to a gene: 10. CDR3 sequence reads: CASRGDSGRALEQFF. CDR3 sequence (DNA): TGTGCCAGCAGGGGTGATAGCGGGAGGGCCCTTGAGCAGTTCTTC.

V and J are TRBV7-9 and TRBJ1-2; no clear D. Germline assignment: CDR1 SEHNR and CDR2 FQNEAQ (reference sequence). The CDR3 is 13 amino acids. With 4 bases removed from V and 0 bases from J, the gap between germline ends came to 6 bases. In DNA, the CDR3 is TGTGCCAGCAGCTCAGAAGCTAACTATGGCTACACCTTC. Its protein product is CASSSEANYGYTF.

V and J are TRBV29-1 and TRBJ2-3, with D unresolved. Trimming left V 4 bases short and J 4 bases short, with 12 bases between. In germline, CDR1 is SQVTM, CDR2 ANQGSEA. The CDR3 is 13 amino acids. The CDR3 region has the DNA TGCAGCGTTGCCCTATCCGCCGCAGATACGCAGTATTTT. The encoded protein is CSVALSAADTQYF.

The chain carries TRBV5-6 and TRBJ1-5; 9 bases map to TRBD1. CDR1 is SGHDT, CDR2 YYEEEE, per germline. V dropped 3 bases and J dropped 0; count of bases not matched to a gene: 7. The CDR3 length is 17 residues. The CDR3 DNA reads as TGTGCCAGCAGCTCCGGGACAGGGTCTTTTAGCAATCAGCCCCAGCATTTT. Translating it yields CASSSGTGSFSNQPQHF.

This chain connects TRBV6-6 to TRBJ1-1; 8 bases match TRBD1. CDR3 length: 12 residues. V lost 6 bases to trimming and J lost 6 bases; unmatched junction nucleotides: 3. CDR1 and CDR2 from the germline V gene are MNHNY and SVGAGI (reference sequence). The CDR3 region is CASRTGDAEAFF. CDR3 in DNA: TGTGCCAGCAGGACAGGGGACGCTGAAGCTTTCTTT.

The rearrangement uses TRBV28 and TRBJ1-1, with TRBD1 matching 8 bases. Germline lookup yields CDR1 MDHEN and CDR2 SYDVKM. The CDR3 extends over 14 amino acids. Trimming removed 6 bases from V and 0 bases from J; junction bases left unmatched: 3. CDR3: CASRIQGVNTEAFF. The CDR3 DNA reads as TGTGCCAGCAGAATACAGGGGGTGAACACTGAAGCTTTCTTT.

This chain uses TRBV4-1 with TRBJ1-3; no definite D call. CDR3 length equals 13 residues. Germline V gene lookup returns CDR1 MGHRA and CDR2 YSYEKL. Between the trimmed V and J ends, which lost 4 bases and 0 bases, there was a span of 4 bases. The CDR3 protein is CASSLSSGNTIYF. CDR3 sequence (DNA): TGCGCCAGCAGCCTGAGCTCTGGAAACACCATATATTTT.

CDR3 in DNA: TGTGCCAGTAGTACCCACTCCCTCCGGGACTCTCCCGGGGAGACCCAGTACTTC. It is translated as CASSTHSLRDSPGETQYF. The rearrangement uses TRBV19 and TRBJ2-5; a possible D gene is TRBD2 (6 bases). From germline, CDR1 is LNHDA and CDR2 SQIVND (reference sequence). The V end lost 4 bases, the J end lost 5 bases, and 26 bases lay between the germline ends. This CDR3 region has 18 residues. Drawing the rest from reference TRBV19 and TRBJ2-5, the complete variable domain is DGGITQSPKYLFRKEGQNVTLSCEQNLNHDAMYWYRQDPGQGLRLIYYSQIVNDFQKGDIAEGYSVSREKKESFPLTVTSAQKNPTAFYLCASSTHSLRDSPGETQYFGPGTRLLVL.

V gene TRBV4-1 combines with J gene TRBJ1-1, with TRBD1 as a possible D gene (6 bases). The CDR3 length is 16 residues. Per germline, CDR1 MGHRA and CDR2 YSYEKL. Trimming removed 1 base from V and 1 base from J, with 13 bases in between. The CDR3 DNA sequence: TGCGCCAGCAGCCAAGTACCGGGACACGAGAACACTGAAGCTTTCTTT. This gives the protein CASSQVPGHENTEAFF.

The gene calls are TRBV27 and TRBJ2-3; TRBD2 matches at 10 bases. J was trimmed by 0 bases and V by 2 bases; bases with no gene match: 14. The germline CDR1 and CDR2 sequences are MNHEY and SMNVEV (reference sequence). The CDR3 contains 20 residues. This CDR3 is CASSLVPLAGGRSSTDTQYF. DNA for the CDR3: TGTGCCAGCAGTTTAGTCCCGTTAGCGGGAGGCCGATCTAGCACAGATACGCAGTATTTT.